The T cell receptor beta chain described here comes from a study of shared clonotypes between healthy human individuals. Study context: Donors were two women and three men aged 18 to 49.

The data were produced by immunoSEQ multiplex PCR, yet TCRdb's version contains in-frame clones alone and is incomplete. The sample yields about 820,000 clones, over 90% seen once. From germline, CDR1 is PRHDT and CDR2 FYEKMQ (reference sequence). This CDR3 contains 12 residues. V was shortened by 8 bases and J by 0 bases, with 8 bases between the two germline ends. Selected positively for CCR7 and CD45RO-negative, naive CD8 cells excluded terminally differentiated effector memory CD45RA+ cells. Those who donated, Caucasian adults without exception, all lived in Nashville, Tennessee. The TCR was taken from a man younger than 40 in good health. The source material was naive CD8+ T cells sorted from blood. The V gene is TRBV13, the J gene TRBJ2-7; tentatively, D is TRBD2 (6 bases). CDR3 coding DNA: TGTGCCAGCTCGGGACTCTCCTACGAGCAGTACTTC. Protein sequence: CASSGLSYEQYF.